The T cell receptor beta chain under discussion was sequenced for a study of shared clonotypes between healthy human individuals. Sorted subsets were amplified in replicate PCRs using approximately 0.2 ug DNA, approximately 30,000 T cell genomes. This table comes from immunoSEQ multiplex PCR, and its TCRdb copy is limited to in-frame clones, with some not included. There are roughly 760,000 clones in the sample; approximately 79% occur only once, and about 1.7% lies in the top ten. Study outcomes and limitations: Relative to memory subsets, naive subsets generally showed larger estimated richness. When naive CD4 clonotypes were compared across a few donors, about 4.8% were shared.

Every contributor of samples was a Caucasian grown-up residing in Nashville, Tennessee. Per germline, CDR1 KGHSH and CDR2 LQKENI. V lost 4 bases and J lost 0; bases outside the gene matches: 24. This CDR3 has 22 amino acids. As to this clone: Antigen unknown.

The origin of this receptor is a woman aged 25 to 39 in good health. V usage is TRBV18 and J usage is TRBJ2-3, with 8 nucleotides matching TRBD2. The specimen was memory CD4+ T cells sorted from blood. Subset: CD45RA-negative fraction. The CDR3 sequence is CASSLRPSVTGRREGSTDTQYF. The CDR3 DNA reads TGTGCCAGCTCACTTCGGCCATCCGTAACGGGGCGCCGGGAGGGGAGCACAGATACGCAGTATTTT.